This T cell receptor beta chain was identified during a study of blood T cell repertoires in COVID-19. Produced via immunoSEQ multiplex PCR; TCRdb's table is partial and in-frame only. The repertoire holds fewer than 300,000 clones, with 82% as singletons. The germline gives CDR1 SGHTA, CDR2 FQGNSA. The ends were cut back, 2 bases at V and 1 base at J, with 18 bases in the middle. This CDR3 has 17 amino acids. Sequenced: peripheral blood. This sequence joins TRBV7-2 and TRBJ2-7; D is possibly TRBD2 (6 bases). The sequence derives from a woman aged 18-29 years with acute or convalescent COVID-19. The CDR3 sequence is CASSLNAGLDFSYEQYF. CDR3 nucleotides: TGTGCCAGCAGCTTAAACGCGGGACTCGACTTTTCCTACGAGCAGTACTTC.